Presented here are 22 T cell receptor beta chains from one specimen sequenced in a study of vaccination and CD4 T cells after COVID-19. Sequencing of DNA taken from cultured CD4+ T cells relied on the Oncomine TCR Beta short-read assay. TCRdb fed the PCR reads into MiXCR, producing one record per CDR3 protein. The data hold tens of thousands of distinct CDR3 sequences, with 42% observed a single time. For these TCRs, the target antigens are not known. Time point of the sample: late sampling 161 to 241 days after vaccination in a few convalescent patients. The treatment is: 10-day PBMC culture with coronavirus spike peptide pools or control peptides (ViraFEST assay). The input for sequencing was CD4+ T cells from blood, cultured in vitro, taken about 7 months after SARS-CoV-2 vaccination. These receptors originate from a human donor who had recovered from COVID-19.

The sample holds a few counts of this clonotype. The genes are TRBV20-1 and TRBJ1-6; the match to TRBD1 covers 8 bases. V dropped 0 bases and J dropped 7; count of bases not matched to a gene: 8. Germline CDR1 is DFQATT and CDR2 is SNEGSKA (reference sequence). The length of the CDR3 is 16 residues. CDR3 region: CSAREVDRGLNSPLHF. The CDR3 DNA reads as TGCAGTGCTAGAGAGGTAGACAGGGGCTTAAATTCACCCCTCCACTTT.

The chain couples TRBV20-1 to TRBJ2-7, with 12 bases aligning to TRBD2. The germline CDR1 and CDR2 sequences are DFQATT and SNEGSKA (reference sequence). With V trimmed by 6 bases and J by 5 bases, 11 bases remained unmatched. The CDR3 consists of 15 residues. The CDR3 DNA reads TGCAGTGCCCTATTAACGACTAGCGGGAGCAACGAGCAGTACTTC. This codes for CSALLTTSGSNEQYF.

The V and J genes are TRBV19 and TRBJ1-2; D gene ambiguous. The germline V gene encodes CDR1 LNHDA and CDR2 SQIVND (reference sequence). CDR3 length: 14 residues. V shed 1 base and J shed 3 bases, with 9 bases lying between them. The CDR3 DNA sequence: TGTGCCAGTAGTATAGGGGCCCGGCACTATGGCTACACCTTC. Amino acid sequence: CASSIGARHYGYTF.

This clonotype was found a few times. The CDR3 DNA reads TGTGCCAGCAGCTTTAGGGATCAGCCCCAGCATTTT. Its translation is CASSFRDQPQHF. The rearrangement uses TRBV7-8 and TRBJ1-5, with D unclear. This CDR3 has 12 residues. The germline V gene has CDR1 SGHVS and CDR2 FQNEAQ. The germline V and J ends were trimmed by 3 bases and 5 bases, with 5 bases remaining between them.

This clonotype was recorded a few times. The chain links TRBV20-1 to TRBJ2-3; TRBD2 aligns across 15 bases. V shed 6 bases, J shed 1 base, and the junction held 14 bases outside the gene matches. This CDR3 spans 19 amino acids. Germline V CDR1 and CDR2: DFQATT, SNEGSKA (reference sequence). The CDR3 nucleotides read TGCAGTGCGCATAGAGGACTAGCGGGAGGGCCTTTAGGCACAGATACGCAGTATTTT. Its translation: CSAHRGLAGGPLGTDTQYF.

This sequence joins TRBV6-1 and TRBJ1-1; D call uncertain. Between the trimmed V and J ends, which lost 4 bases and 4 bases, there was a span of 13 bases. The germline V gene encodes CDR1 MNHNS and CDR2 SASEGT. This CDR3 region has 14 residues. For the CDR3, the DNA is TGTGCCAGCAGTGCAGAGGGTCTGAGCACTGAAGCTTTCTTT. As protein: CASSAEGLSTEAFF.

The chain links TRBV7-8 to TRBJ2-1; perhaps TRBD2 as D (6 bases). CDR3 size: 17 residues. The V end lost 2 bases, the J end lost 4 bases, and 18 bases lay between the germline ends. Germline loops: CDR1 SGHVS, CDR2 FQNEAQ. DNA for the CDR3: TGTGCCAGCAGCTTACTCTATCGGGAGCGTGGGTACAATGAGCAGTTCTTC. Protein sequence: CASSLLYRERGYNEQFF.

This clonotype was observed a few times. The chain recombines TRBV7-9 with TRBJ1-1; TRBD1 matches at 8 bases. The CDR3 covers 13 residues. V lost 5 bases, J lost 8 bases, and 7 bases stayed unmatched. Germline-derived CDR1 and CDR2 are SEHNR and FQNEAQ (reference sequence). CDR3 coding DNA: TGTGCCAGCAGCATTGACAGGGGCGGGGAAGCTTTCTTT. Residues: CASSIDRGGEAFF.

This chain connects TRBV28 to TRBJ2-3, with D uncertain. Germline assignment: CDR1 MDHEN and CDR2 SYDVKM. Trimming shortened V by 5 bases and J by 0 bases, and 9 bases separated the two germline ends. The CDR3 covers 14 residues. The CDR3 is CASSPPPSTDTQYF. DNA of the CDR3: TGTGCCAGCAGTCCTCCACCGAGCACAGATACGCAGTATTTT.

In its sample, this clonotype was seen a few times. The chain has TRBV20-1 and TRBJ1-5; 7 bases line up with TRBD1. The V segment lost 6 bases and the J segment 9 bases; nucleotides outside the gene matches: 5. There are 11 residues in the CDR3. Germline V gene lookup returns CDR1 DFQATT and CDR2 SNEGSKA (reference sequence). The CDR3 region has the DNA TGCAGTGCCAGGGGGGTTGGGCCCCAGCATTTT. This encodes CSARGVGPQHF.

This clonotype is categorized as medium-sized (0.01 to 0.1%). This chain's CDR3 is CSARGFNSPLHF. The CDR3 DNA follows: TGCAGTGCTAGGGGGTTTAATTCACCCCTCCACTTT. This chain links TRBV20-1 with TRBJ1-6, with D hard to call. CDR1 and CDR2 (germline): DFQATT, SNEGSKA (reference sequence). The CDR3 is 12 amino acids. V was shortened by 3 bases and J by 6 bases, with 6 bases between the two germline ends.

The chain recombines TRBV25-1 with TRBJ2-7; maybe TRBD2 (5 bases). The CDR3 contains 14 residues. The V gene lost 2 bases and the J gene lost 2 bases, with 10 bases spanning the gap. Looked up from germline, CDR1 is MGHDK and CDR2 is SYGVNS. CDR3 loop: CASSERHGAYEQYF. CDR3 nucleotides: TGTGCCAGCAGTGAACGTCACGGGGCCTACGAGCAGTACTTC.

This clonotype showed up just a few times. This chain uses TRBV6-1 with TRBJ1-5; D is possibly TRBD1 (5 bases). CDR1 and CDR2 (germline): MNHNS, SASEGT. V shed 6 bases and J shed 7 bases, with 19 bases lying between them. This CDR3 has 15 amino acids. The CDR3, as DNA: TGTGCCAGCAGCGTCACCGGGGGAGGACGGCAGCCCCAGCATTTT. It encodes CASSVTGGGRQPQHF.

The V and J genes are TRBV7-2 and TRBJ1-5, with D hard to call. CDR1 is SGHTA and CDR2 is FQGNSA in the germline V gene. Trimming stripped 3 bases from V and 7 bases from J, with 10 bases between. The CDR3 has 13 amino acids. In nucleotides, the CDR3 is TGTGCCAGCAGCTTTGGGGAGGCCCAGCCCCAGCATTTT. Amino acid sequence: CASSFGEAQPQHF.

There are a few counts of this clonotype. CDR3 loop: CASREEGRGDQPQHF. CDR3 nucleotide sequence: TGTGCCAGCAGGGAAGAGGGCAGGGGTGACCAGCCCCAGCATTTT. This sequence joins TRBV27 and TRBJ1-5; a possible D gene is TRBD1 (6 bases). Germline-derived CDR1 and CDR2 are MNHEY and SMNVEV (reference sequence). Trimming took 6 bases from V and 7 from J, leaving 19 bases between them. The length of the CDR3 is 15 residues.

This clonotype was seen a handful of times. V is TRBV6-4 and J is TRBJ1-5, with D uncertain. Trimming left V 7 bases short and J 0 bases short, with 4 bases between. The CDR3 consists of 12 residues. Germline CDR1 reads MRHNA; CDR2 reads SNTAGT. For the CDR3, the DNA is TGTGCCAGCACCCATAGCAATCAGCCCCAGCATTTT. The encoded protein is CASTHSNQPQHF.

Only a few counts were recorded for this clonotype. This sequence joins TRBV7-2 and TRBJ2-5; D not certain. The germline CDR1 and CDR2 sequences are SGHTA and FQGNSA. Trimming removed 5 bases at V and 2 bases at J, with 18 bases between. This CDR3 has 16 residues. The CDR3 DNA follows: TGTGCCAGCAGCCGCCCTACACGGGTGTCACAAGAGACCCAGTACTTC. Translated, it gives CASSRPTRVSQETQYF.

This clonotype was recorded once. The V and J genes are TRBV20-1 and TRBJ2-7; 9 bases agree with TRBD2. The CDR3 is 12 amino acids. Per germline, CDR1 DFQATT and CDR2 SNEGSKA (reference sequence). With V trimmed by 7 bases and J by 0 bases, 1 base remained unmatched. In DNA, the CDR3 is TGCAGTGGGCGGGAGGGCTCCTACGAGCAGTACTTC. This codes for CSGREGSYEQYF.

This clonotype came up once. The rearrangement joins TRBV20-1 to TRBJ2-2; D may be TRBD2 (6 bases). The V gene's germline CDR1 is DFQATT and CDR2 SNEGSKA (reference sequence). The CDR3 spans 14 residues. V was shortened by 0 bases and J by 5 bases, with 10 bases between the two germline ends. CDR3 sequence (DNA): TGCAGTGCTAGAGACTGGGGAGGTACCGGGGAGCTGTTTTTT. This gives the protein CSARDWGGTGELFF.

The rearrangement uses TRBV4-2 and TRBJ2-5; TRBD2 agrees at 13 bases. Germline CDR1 reads LGHNA; CDR2 reads YNFKEQ. The CDR3 runs 17 residues. Trimming took 4 bases from V and 5 from J; bases not matched to a gene: 10. This CDR3 reads CASSPTWTSGSGETQYF. As DNA, the CDR3 is TGTGCCAGCAGCCCTACCTGGACTAGCGGGAGTGGGGAGACCCAGTACTTC.

A single count supports this clonotype. The rearrangement uses TRBV21-1 and TRBJ2-7; the D call of TRBD1 is as the table states it, not checked on the DNA. TRBV21-1 represents a pseudogene. CDR3 length: 16 residues. The CDR3 reads CASSKVGGQIPHEQYF. The DNA of the CDR3 is TGTGCCAGCAGCAAAGTAGGGGGACAGATCCCCCACGAGCAGTACTTC.

V usage is TRBV20-1 and J usage is TRBJ2-7; 9 bases agree with TRBD2. With V trimmed by 5 bases and J by 4 bases, 3 bases remained unmatched. The CDR3 contains 12 residues. CDR1 and CDR2 (germline): DFQATT, SNEGSKA (reference sequence). CDR3 protein: CSAPSGRYEQYF. CDR3 nucleotides: TGCAGTGCTCCCAGCGGGAGGTACGAGCAGTACTTC.